This T cell receptor beta chain was documented in a study of cytomegalovirus exposure and HLA in healthy donors. Notes on the study in general: The CMV antigen specificity of a few CMV-associated chains was confirmed through in vitro analysis. Other equally common chains were less clonally expanded than HLA-associated TCR beta chains, a later analysis showed. Sequence variants that were highly shared formed a cluster that was likely a sequencing artifact.

Of note for this clone: The target antigen is unknown. Additional DNA sequences in this sample encode the identical CDR3.

PCR used 60 Vbeta primers and 13 Jbeta primers. Sequenced by immunoSEQ multiplex PCR; TCRdb stores in-frame clones only, minus some. Of fewer than 200,000 clones detected, roughly 80% appear once; the ten largest clones hold around 6.7%. This CDR3 comprises 13 residues. V was clipped by 1 base and J by 8 bases, with 11 bases between them. Germline V lookup: CDR1 SGHTA, CDR2 FQGTGA. The chain recombines TRBV7-3 with TRBJ1-1, with D possibly TRBD1 on 6 matching bases. The TCR originated in a young woman in good health and CMV-seropositive. The specimen sequenced was PBMCs. CDR3 DNA sequence: TGTGCCAGCAGCTTAATGGGGGCTACCGAAGCTTTCTTT. It encodes CASSLMGATEAFF.